This TCR beta chain was sequenced for a study of blood T cells in healthy people across ages. Study-wide points: In long-lived donors, naive CD4+ cell counts and diversity exceeded those of aged donors. Since the PBMCs were unsorted, naive and antigen-experienced cells could not be conclusively compared.

This clonotype has more than one count but fewer than ten. The antigen is not known. Drawing of peripheral blood yielded about 9.8 milliliters from each donor. Using a J-beta primer mix together with a sample-barcoded 5' primer, a second PCR was run for roughly 6 to 11 cycles. A template-switch adaptor with 12 random nucleotides tagged each cDNA molecule. One entry per CDR3 protein, called by TCRdb with MiXCR from the 5' RACE reads. The table shows about a million distinct CDR3 sequences, with approximately 49% occurring only once. The sample comprised blood. The origin of this receptor is a man younger than 45 in good health.

CDR3 DNA sequence: TGTGCCAGCAGCCAAGTTCTAGCGGAGGCCGGGGAGCTGTTTTTT. This gives the protein CASSQVLAEAGELFF. The V and J genes are TRBV4-2 and TRBJ2-2; TRBD2 agrees at 7 bases. The CDR3 runs 15 residues. The germline CDR1 and CDR2 sequences are LGHNA and YNFKEQ. V lost 1 base, J lost 6 bases, and 5 bases stayed unmatched.